This is a list of T cell receptor beta chains from one sample in a study of T cell changes during pregnancy in multiple sclerosis. Repertoires were generated with immunoSEQ multiplex PCR, while TCRdb's copy carries only in-frame clones and drops some. The sample shows about 13,000 clones, almost 90% of them seen only once. Sequencing was performed on CD8+ T cells from peripheral blood mononuclear cells, taken in the first trimester of pregnancy. These receptors were obtained from a female donor with multiple sclerosis, enrolled in a pregnancy study. Both conserved end residues are part of each CDR3. D genes are given only for firm matches. Size tells how often a clone was seen (once, few, many) or the class of an expanded clone, and some rows leave it out.

>TRBJ2-3|TRBV9|-|TRBD1
CASSPRDRGIGTDTQYF
TGTGCCAGCAGCCCCCGGGACAGGGGGATAGGCACAGATACGCAGTATTTT
>TRBJ1-6|TRBV7-9|-|TRBD1
CASSPGTGASPLHF
TGTGCCAGCAGCCCCGGGACAGGGGCTTCACCCCTCCACTTT
>TRBJ1-1|TRBV28|-|TRBD1
CASSDRDRLILGAFF
TGTGCCAGCAGTGACCGGGACAGACTTATCCTGGGGGCTTTCTTT
>TRBJ2-7|TRBV19|-|-
CASSAPGHEQYF
TGTGCCAGTAGTGCCCCTGGCCACGAGCAGTACTTC
>TRBJ1-6|TRBV4-1|-|TRBD1
CASSIRTGPNSPLHF
TGCGCCAGCAGTATAAGGACAGGCCCAAATTCACCCCTCCACTTT
>TRBJ2-3|TRBV9|-|TRBD2
CASSVFERGSTDTQYF
TGTGCCAGCAGCGTATTTGAGCGGGGTAGCACAGATACGCAGTATTTT
>TRBJ2-7|TRBV11-2|-|-
CASSFDSRYEQYF
TGTGCCAGCAGCTTCGACAGTCGCTACGAGCAGTACTTC
>TRBJ1-1|TRBV7-9|-|-
CASSRGNTEAFF
TGTGCCAGCAGCAGGGGGAACACTGAAGCTTTCTTT
>TRBJ2-2|TRBV6-4|large|-
CASSATNTGELFF
TGTGCCAGCAGTGCCACGAACACCGGGGAGCTGTTTTTT
>TRBJ1-5|TRBV9|-|TRBD1
CASSVGDRDSNQPQHF
TGTGCCAGCAGCGTAGGGGACAGGGACAGCAATCAGCCCCAGCATTTT
>TRBJ2-3|TRBV29-1|-|-
CSVGGTLNTDTQYF
TGCAGCGTTGGGGGGACACTCAACACAGATACGCAGTATTTT
>TRBJ2-7|TRBV19|-|-
CASSTGQPIYEQYF
TGTGCCAGTAGTACCGGACAGCCCATCTACGAGCAGTACTTC
>TRBJ2-5|TRBV2|-|-
CASRGVTFQETQYF
TGTGCCAGCAGAGGAGTTACATTCCAAGAGACCCAGTACTTC
>TRBJ1-1|TRBV7-9|-|-
CALGGTEAFF
TGTGCCCTCGGGGGCACTGAAGCTTTCTTT
>TRBJ2-5|TRBV19|-|TRBD1
CASSRDREQETQYF
TGTGCCAGTAGCCGGGACAGGGAACAAGAGACCCAGTACTTC
>TRBJ2-1|TRBV10-2|-|-
CVSSELQGGNEQFF
TGCGTCAGCAGTGAGTTGCAGGGGGGTAATGAGCAGTTCTTC
>TRBJ1-2|TRBV5-6|-|-
CASSLLGPPYGYTF
TGTGCCAGCAGCTTGTTGGGGCCTCCCTATGGCTACACCTTC
>TRBJ2-1|TRBV15|-|TRBD2
CATRRTSGGQYNEQFF
TGTGCCACCAGGCGGACTAGCGGGGGCCAGTACAATGAGCAGTTCTTC